Presented here are 10 T cell receptor beta chains from one specimen sequenced in a study of blood T cell repertoires in COVID-19. The assay was immunoSEQ multiplex PCR, and TCRdb's table has in-frame clones only and misses some. The sample contains tens of thousands of clones, roughly 85% of which appear only once. Sequenced: peripheral blood. These TCRs come from a human donor in a cohort sampled during active or convalescent COVID-19.

V usage is TRBV5-8 and J usage is TRBJ2-6; no firm D call. Germline V gene lookup returns CDR1 SGHTS and CDR2 YDEGEE. Trimming removed 0 bases at V and 1 base at J, with 5 bases between. The CDR3 runs to 15 residues. The CDR3 here is CASSLGVSGANVLTF. CDR3 sequence (DNA): TGTGCCAGCAGCTTGGGAGTTTCTGGGGCCAACGTCCTGACTTTC.

A single count supports this clone. Other DNA sequences in this specimen translate into the identical CDR3. This chain uses TRBV18 with TRBJ2-2; the match to TRBD2 covers 9 bases. V shed 1 base and J 5 bases; nucleotides not matched to a gene: 5. The CDR3 has 16 amino acids. Per the germline V gene, CDR1 is KGHSH and CDR2 is LQKENI. The CDR3 sequence is CASSPRSGGRTGELFF. In DNA, the CDR3 is TGTGCCAGCTCACCACGGAGCGGGGGGCGGACCGGGGAGCTGTTTTTT.

This sequence joins TRBV5-8 and TRBJ1-1; 7 bases line up with TRBD1. The CDR3 consists of 14 residues. The V and J ends lost 4 bases and 1 base, in that order; junction bases with no gene match: 4. Germline V lookup: CDR1 SGHTS, CDR2 YDEGEE. Here the CDR3 DNA reads TGTGCCAGCAGCCCGGGACAGCAGAACACTGAAGCTTTCTTT. Translation gives CASSPGQQNTEAFF.

The chain employs TRBV18 and TRBJ2-5, with D tentatively TRBD2 (5 bases). This CDR3 has 15 residues. V lost 3 bases, J lost 1 base, and 12 bases lay in between. The germline V gene has CDR1 KGHSH and CDR2 LQKENI. CDR3: CASSPFQAGQETQYF. The DNA of the CDR3 is TGTGCCAGCTCACCGTTTCAGGCGGGCCAAGAGACCCAGTACTTC. Complete variable domain (other parts from reference TRBV18 and TRBJ2-5): NAGVMQNPRHLVRRRGQEARLRCSPMKGHSHVYWYRQLPEEGLKFMVYLQKENIIDESGMPKERFSAEFPKEGPSILRIQQVVRGDSAAYFCASSPFQAGQETQYFGPGTRLLVL.

The CDR3 here is CASRLASGRDSDNQPQHF. CDR3 coding DNA: TGTGCAAGTCGCTTAGCCTCGGGTCGGGACAGCGACAATCAGCCCCAGCATTTT. This sequence joins TRBV12-2 and TRBJ1-5; TRBD1 was called by the table and not checked on the DNA. TRBV12-2 is deemed a pseudogene. The CDR3 has 18 residues.

V gene TRBV30 combines with J gene TRBJ2-7; TRBD2 aligns across 12 bases. The CDR3 is 15 residues long. Germline CDR1 reads GTSNPN; CDR2 reads SVGIG (reference sequence). V lost 2 bases to trimming and J lost 2 bases; unmatched junction nucleotides: 4. CDR3 sequence: CAWSLGLAGPYEQYF. DNA for the CDR3: TGTGCCTGGAGTCTGGGACTAGCGGGCCCCTACGAGCAGTACTTC.

The chain combines TRBV25-1 with TRBJ1-1; D gene unclear. Germline loops: CDR1 MGHDK, CDR2 SYGVNS. The length of the CDR3 is 16 residues. The V end was cut by 6 bases, the J end by 0 bases, with 17 bases between. This CDR3 is CASRSNLAEMNTEAFF. The CDR3, as DNA: TGTGCCAGCAGGTCTAATCTAGCTGAAATGAACACTGAAGCTTTCTTT.

The chain links TRBV9 to TRBJ1-3, with TRBD1 matching over 9 bases. V gave up 0 bases and J gave up 4 bases; unmatched junction bases: 5. Germline CDR1 reads SGDLS; CDR2 reads YYNGEE. The CDR3 spans 16 residues. The CDR3 sequence: CASSVAGTGNGNTIYF. The CDR3 nucleotides are TGTGCCAGCAGCGTAGCCGGGACAGGGAACGGAAACACCATATATTTT.

The chain joins TRBV3-1 (or the pseudogene TRBV3-2) to TRBJ2-3, with unresolved D. CDR3 length: 12 residues. Trimming cost V 8 bases and J 0 bases, with 6 bases left between them. CDR1 and CDR2 from the germline V gene are LGHDT and YNNKEL (reference sequence). The CDR3 nucleotides read TGTGCCAGCGCGACAAGCACAGATACGCAGTATTTT. Translated: CASATSTDTQYF.

Details on this clone: The CDR3 end shows no conserved phenylalanine or tryptophan, and so a read error is likely. The DNA is omitted, as the CDR3 cannot be located on it reliably, and the CDR3 follows TCRdb's listing. The genes are TRBV29-1 and TRBJ1-1; the table gives TRBD1 as D, unverified against the DNA. The CDR3 numbers 12 amino acids, ends counted. CDR1 SQVTM and CDR2 ANQGSEA come from the germline V gene. This CDR3 reads CSVAGQGRSFLS.